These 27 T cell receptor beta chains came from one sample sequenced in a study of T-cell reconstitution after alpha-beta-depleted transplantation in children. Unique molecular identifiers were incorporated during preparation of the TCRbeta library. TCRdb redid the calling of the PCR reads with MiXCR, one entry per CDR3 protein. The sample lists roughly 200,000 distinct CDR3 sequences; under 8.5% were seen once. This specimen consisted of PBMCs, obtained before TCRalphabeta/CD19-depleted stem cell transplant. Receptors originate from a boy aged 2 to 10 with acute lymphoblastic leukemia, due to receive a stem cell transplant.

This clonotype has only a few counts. CDR3 loop: CASSRDSVSGNTIYF. CDR3 sequence (DNA): TGTGCCAGCAGCCGAGATAGCGTCTCTGGAAACACCATATATTTT. The gene calls are TRBV3-1 and TRBJ1-3; D is unclear. The ends were cut back, 4 bases at V and 0 bases at J, with 10 bases in the middle. This CDR3 has 15 residues. The germline V gene encodes CDR1 LGHDT and CDR2 YNNKEL (reference sequence). Full variable domain (rest looked up from reference TRBV3-1 and TRBJ1-3): DTAVSQTPKYLVTQMGNDKSIKCEQNLGHDTMYWYKQDSKKFLKIMFSYNNKELIINETVPNRFSPKSPDKAHLNLHINSLELGDSAVYFCASSRDSVSGNTIYFGEGSWLTVV.

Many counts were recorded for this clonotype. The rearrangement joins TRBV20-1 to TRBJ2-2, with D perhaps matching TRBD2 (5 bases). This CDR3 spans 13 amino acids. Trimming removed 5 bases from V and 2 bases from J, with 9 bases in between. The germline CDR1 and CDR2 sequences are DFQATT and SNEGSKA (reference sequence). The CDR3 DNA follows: TGCAGTGCTCTAGCTACAAACACCGGGGAGCTGTTTTTT. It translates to CSALATNTGELFF.

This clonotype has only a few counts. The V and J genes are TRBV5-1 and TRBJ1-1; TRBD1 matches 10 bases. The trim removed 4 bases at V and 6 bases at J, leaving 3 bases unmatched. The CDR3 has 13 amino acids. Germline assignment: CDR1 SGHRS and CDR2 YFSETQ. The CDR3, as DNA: TGCGCCAGCAGCACCGGGACAGGGGCTGAAGCTTTCTTT. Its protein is CASSTGTGAEAFF.

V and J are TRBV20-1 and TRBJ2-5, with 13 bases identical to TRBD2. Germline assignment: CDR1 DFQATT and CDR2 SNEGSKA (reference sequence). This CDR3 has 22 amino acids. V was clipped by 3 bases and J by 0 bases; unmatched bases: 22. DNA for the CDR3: TGCAGTGCTAGCGGAGGGGGCAAACCGGGACTAGCGGGGTTCTTGTACCAAGAGACCCAGTACTTC. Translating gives CSASGGGKPGLAGFLYQETQYF.

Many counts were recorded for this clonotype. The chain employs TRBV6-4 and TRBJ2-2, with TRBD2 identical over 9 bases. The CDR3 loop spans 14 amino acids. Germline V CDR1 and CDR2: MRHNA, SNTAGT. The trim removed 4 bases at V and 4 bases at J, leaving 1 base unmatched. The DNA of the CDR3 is TGTGCCAGCAGTGTAGCGGGGGCCACCGGGGAGCTGTTTTTT. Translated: CASSVAGATGELFF.

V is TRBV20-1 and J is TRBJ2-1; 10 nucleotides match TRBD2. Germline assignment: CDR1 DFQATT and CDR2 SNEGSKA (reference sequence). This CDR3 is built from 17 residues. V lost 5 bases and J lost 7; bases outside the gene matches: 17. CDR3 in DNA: TGCAGTGCTCCTAAGCCCATCAGCGGGGGGGCGGGGAATGAGCAGTTCTTC. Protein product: CSAPKPISGGAGNEQFF.

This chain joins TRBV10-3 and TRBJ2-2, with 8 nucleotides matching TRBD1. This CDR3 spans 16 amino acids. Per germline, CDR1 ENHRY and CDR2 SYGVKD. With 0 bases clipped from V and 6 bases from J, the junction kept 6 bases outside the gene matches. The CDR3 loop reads CAISESGQGGAGELFF. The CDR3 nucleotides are TGTGCCATCAGTGAGTCTGGACAGGGAGGCGCCGGGGAGCTGTTTTTT.

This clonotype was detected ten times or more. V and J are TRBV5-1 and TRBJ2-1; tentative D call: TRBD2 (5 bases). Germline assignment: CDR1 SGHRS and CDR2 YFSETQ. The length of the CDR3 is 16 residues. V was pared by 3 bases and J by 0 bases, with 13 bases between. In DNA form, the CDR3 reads TGCGCCAGCAGCTCCGGATCCACTAGCTCCTACAATGAGCAGTTCTTC. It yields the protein CASSSGSTSSYNEQFF.

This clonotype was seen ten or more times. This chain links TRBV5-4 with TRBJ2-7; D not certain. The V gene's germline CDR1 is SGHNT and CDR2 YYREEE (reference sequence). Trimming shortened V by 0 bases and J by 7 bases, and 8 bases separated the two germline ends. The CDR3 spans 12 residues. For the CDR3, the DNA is TGTGCCAGCAGCTTGGATGTTGGAGAGCAGTACTTC. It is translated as CASSLDVGEQYF.

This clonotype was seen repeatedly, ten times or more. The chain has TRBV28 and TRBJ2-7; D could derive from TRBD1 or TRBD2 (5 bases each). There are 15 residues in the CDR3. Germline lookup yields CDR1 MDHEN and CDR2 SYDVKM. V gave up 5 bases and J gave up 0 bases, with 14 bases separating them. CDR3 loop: CASSPRQGVSYEQYF. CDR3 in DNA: TGTGCCAGCAGTCCCCGGCAGGGAGTCTCCTACGAGCAGTACTTC. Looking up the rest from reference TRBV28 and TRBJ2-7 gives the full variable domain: DVKVTQSSRYLVKRTGEKVFLECVQDMDHENMFWYRQDPGLGLRLIYFSYDVKMKEKGDIPEGYSVSREKKERFSLILESASTNQTSMYLCASSPRQGVSYEQYFGPGTRLTVT.

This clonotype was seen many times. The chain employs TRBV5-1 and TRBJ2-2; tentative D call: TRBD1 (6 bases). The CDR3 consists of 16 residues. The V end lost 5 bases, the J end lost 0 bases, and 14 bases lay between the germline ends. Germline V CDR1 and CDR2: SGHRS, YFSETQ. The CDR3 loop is CASSVWGPANTGELFF. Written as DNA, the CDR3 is TGCGCCAGCAGTGTATGGGGGCCCGCGAACACCGGGGAGCTGTTTTTT. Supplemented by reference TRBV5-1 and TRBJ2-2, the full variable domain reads KAGVTQTPRYLIKTRGQQVTLSCSPISGHRSVSWYQQTPGQGLQFLFEYFSETQRNKGNFPGRFSGRQFSNSRSEMNVSTLELGDSALYLCASSVWGPANTGELFFGEGSRLTVL.

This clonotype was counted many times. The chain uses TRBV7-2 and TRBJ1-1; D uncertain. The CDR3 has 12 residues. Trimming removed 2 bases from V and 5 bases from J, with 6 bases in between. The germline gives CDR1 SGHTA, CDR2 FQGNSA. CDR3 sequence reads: CASSLQETEAFF. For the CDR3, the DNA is TGTGCCAGCAGCTTACAGGAGACTGAAGCTTTCTTT.

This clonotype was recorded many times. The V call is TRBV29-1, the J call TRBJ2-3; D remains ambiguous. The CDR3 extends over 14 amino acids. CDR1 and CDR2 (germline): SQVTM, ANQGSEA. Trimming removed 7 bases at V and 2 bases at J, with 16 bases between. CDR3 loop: CSATINYNTDTQYF. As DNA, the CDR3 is TGCAGCGCCACGATCAATTACAACACAGATACGCAGTATTTT.

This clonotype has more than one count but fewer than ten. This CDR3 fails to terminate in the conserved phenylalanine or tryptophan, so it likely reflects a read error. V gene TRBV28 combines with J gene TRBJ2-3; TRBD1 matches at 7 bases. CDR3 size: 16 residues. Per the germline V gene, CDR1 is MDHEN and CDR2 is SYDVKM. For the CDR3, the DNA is TGTGCCAGCAGTCGATCCGGGACAGTCGGTCCAGATACACAGTATTGT. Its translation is CASSRSGTVGPDTQYC.

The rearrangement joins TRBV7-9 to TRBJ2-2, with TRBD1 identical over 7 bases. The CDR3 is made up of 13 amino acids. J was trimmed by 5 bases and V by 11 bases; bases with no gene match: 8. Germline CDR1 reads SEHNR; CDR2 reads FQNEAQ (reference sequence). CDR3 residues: CAGGQGETGELFF. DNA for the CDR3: TGTGCCGGCGGCCAGGGGGAAACCGGGGAGCTGTTTTTT.

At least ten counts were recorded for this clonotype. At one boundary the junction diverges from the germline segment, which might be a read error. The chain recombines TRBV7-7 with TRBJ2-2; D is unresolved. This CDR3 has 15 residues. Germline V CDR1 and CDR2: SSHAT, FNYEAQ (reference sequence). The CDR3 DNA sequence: TGTGCTAGCAGCTTCGGGCTAGTTAACACCGGGGAGCTGTTTTTT. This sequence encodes CASSFGLVNTGELFF.

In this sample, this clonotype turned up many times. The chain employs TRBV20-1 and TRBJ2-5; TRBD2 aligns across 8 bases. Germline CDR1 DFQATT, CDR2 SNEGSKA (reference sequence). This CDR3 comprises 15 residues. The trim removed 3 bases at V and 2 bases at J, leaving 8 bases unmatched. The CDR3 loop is CSASKQLADQETQYF. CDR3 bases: TGCAGTGCTAGTAAGCAACTAGCGGATCAAGAGACCCAGTACTTC.

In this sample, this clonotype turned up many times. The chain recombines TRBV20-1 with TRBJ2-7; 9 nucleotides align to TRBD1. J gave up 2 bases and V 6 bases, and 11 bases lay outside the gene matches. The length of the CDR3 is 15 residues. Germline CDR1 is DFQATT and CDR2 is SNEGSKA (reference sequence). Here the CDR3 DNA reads TGCAGTGCCACCCAGGAGGGACAGGGCACCTACGAGCAGTACTTC. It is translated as CSATQEGQGTYEQYF.

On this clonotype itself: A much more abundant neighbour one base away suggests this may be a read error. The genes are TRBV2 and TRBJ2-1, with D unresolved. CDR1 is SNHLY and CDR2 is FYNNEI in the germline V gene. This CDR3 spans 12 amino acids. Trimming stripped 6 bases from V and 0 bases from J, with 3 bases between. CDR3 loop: CASRGSYNEQFF. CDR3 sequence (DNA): TGTGCCAGCAGAGGCTCCTACAATGAGCAGTTCTTC.

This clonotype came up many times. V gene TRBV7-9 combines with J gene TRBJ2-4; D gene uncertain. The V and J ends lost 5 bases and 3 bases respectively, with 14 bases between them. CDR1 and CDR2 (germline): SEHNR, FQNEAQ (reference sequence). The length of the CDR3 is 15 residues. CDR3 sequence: CASSITGYDKNIQYF. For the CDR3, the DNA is TGTGCCAGCAGCATTACCGGGTACGACAAAAACATTCAGTACTTC.

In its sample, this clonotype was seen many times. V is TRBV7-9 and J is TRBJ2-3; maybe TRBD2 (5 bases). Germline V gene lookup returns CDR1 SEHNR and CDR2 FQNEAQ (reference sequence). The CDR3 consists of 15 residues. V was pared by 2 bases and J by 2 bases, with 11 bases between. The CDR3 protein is CASSLSGLATDTQYF. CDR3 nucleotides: TGTGCCAGCAGCTTATCCGGACTCGCCACAGATACGCAGTATTTT.

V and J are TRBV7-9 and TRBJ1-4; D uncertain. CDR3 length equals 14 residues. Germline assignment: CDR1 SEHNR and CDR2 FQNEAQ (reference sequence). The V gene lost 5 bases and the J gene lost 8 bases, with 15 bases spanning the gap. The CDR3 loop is CASSRHKEDEKLFF. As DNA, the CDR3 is TGTGCCAGCAGCAGACACAAGGAGGACGAAAAACTGTTTTTT. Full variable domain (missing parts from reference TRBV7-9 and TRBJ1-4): DTGVSQNPRHKITKRGQNVTFRCDPISEHNRLYWYRQTLGQGPEFLTYFQNEAQLEKSRLLSDRFSAERPKGSFSTLEIQRTEQGDSAMYLCASSRHKEDEKLFFGSGTQLSVL.

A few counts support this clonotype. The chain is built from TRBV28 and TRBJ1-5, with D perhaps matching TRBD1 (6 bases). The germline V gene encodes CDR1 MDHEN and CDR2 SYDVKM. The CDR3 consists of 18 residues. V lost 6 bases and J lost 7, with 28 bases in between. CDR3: CASSSFPRGAGTGQPQHF. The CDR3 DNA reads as TGTGCCAGCAGCTCCTTTCCCAGGGGCGCCGGTACGGGACAGCCCCAGCATTTT.

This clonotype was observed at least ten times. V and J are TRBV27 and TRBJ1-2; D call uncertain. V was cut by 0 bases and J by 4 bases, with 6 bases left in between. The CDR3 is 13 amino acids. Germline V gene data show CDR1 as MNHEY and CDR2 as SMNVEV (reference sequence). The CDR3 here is CASSLSQTYGYTF. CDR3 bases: TGTGCCAGCAGTTTATCCCAGACCTATGGCTACACCTTC.

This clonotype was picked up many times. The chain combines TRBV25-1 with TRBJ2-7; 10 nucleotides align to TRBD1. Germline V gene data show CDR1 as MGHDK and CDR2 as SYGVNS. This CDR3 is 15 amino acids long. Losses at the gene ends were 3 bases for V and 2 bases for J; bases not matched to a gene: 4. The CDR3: CASSDPGQGTYEQYF. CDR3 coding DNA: TGTGCCAGCAGTGATCCGGGACAGGGGACCTACGAGCAGTACTTC.

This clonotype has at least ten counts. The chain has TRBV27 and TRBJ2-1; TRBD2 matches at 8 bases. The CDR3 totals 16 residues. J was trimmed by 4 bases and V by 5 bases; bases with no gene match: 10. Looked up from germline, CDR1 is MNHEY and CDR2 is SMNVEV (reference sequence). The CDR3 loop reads CASSGGLAQRYNEQFF. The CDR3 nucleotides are TGTGCCAGCAGTGGCGGACTAGCTCAAAGGTACAATGAGCAGTTCTTC.

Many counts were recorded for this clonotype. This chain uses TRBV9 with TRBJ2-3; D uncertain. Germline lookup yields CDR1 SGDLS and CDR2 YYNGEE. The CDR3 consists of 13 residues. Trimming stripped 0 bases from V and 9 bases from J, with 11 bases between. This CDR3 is CASSVDGEGTQYF. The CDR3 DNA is TGTGCCAGCAGCGTAGATGGGGAAGGAACGCAGTATTTT.